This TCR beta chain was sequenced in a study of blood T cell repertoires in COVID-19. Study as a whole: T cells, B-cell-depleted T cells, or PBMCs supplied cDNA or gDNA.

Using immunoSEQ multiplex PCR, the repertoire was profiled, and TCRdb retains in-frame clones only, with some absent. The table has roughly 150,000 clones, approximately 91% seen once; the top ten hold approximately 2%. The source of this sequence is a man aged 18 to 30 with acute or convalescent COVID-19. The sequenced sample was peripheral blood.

The CDR3 sequence is CASSPDRTYEQYF. Here the CDR3 DNA reads TGCGCCAGCAGTCCTGACAGAACCTACGAGCAGTACTTC. The V gene is TRBV23-1, the J gene TRBJ2-7; TRBD1 might be the D (5 bases). TRBV23-1 is given ORF status, its function remaining uncertain. CDR3 length equals 13 residues. V lost 4 bases, J lost 2 bases, and 9 bases lay in between.